This T cell receptor beta chain was sequenced for a study of cytomegalovirus exposure and HLA in healthy donors. Findings and caveats of the study: Most of the TCR beta V segments (in an earlier analysis) were productive either about 87% or about 30% of the time. TCR beta sequences reportedly predicted the HLA-A and HLA-B alleles of most subjects accurately. CMV antigen specificity was confirmed in vitro for a few CMV-associated chains. Indistinguishable V segments such as TRBV6-2 and TRBV6-3 were excluded.

Comments on this clone: Its antigen is not identified.

Germline loops: CDR1 SGHDT, CDR2 YYEEEE. Unmatched junction bases numbered 6, after V lost 1 base and J lost 6 bases. The CDR3 is 15 amino acids. The PCR employed 60 Vbeta primers together with 13 Jbeta primers. Profiled with immunoSEQ multiplex PCR; TCRdb holds only in-frame clones, not every one. The data contain about 200,000 clones, approximately 86% of them singletons. The sample consisted of PBMCs. The TCR comes from a woman in her 30s in good health and CMV-seronegative. The J gene is TRBJ2-1, the V gene TRBV5-6; 8 bases map to TRBD2. The CDR3 DNA reads TGTGCCAGCAGCTTGATATCGGGAGGGTCCAATGAGCAGTTCTTC. It encodes CASSLISGGSNEQFF.